This T cell receptor (beta chain) stems from a study of molecular identifiers for immune sequencing clone quantification. Study findings and constraints: Under 1% of molecules in naive cells, but over 99% of effector molecules, belonged to clones above 20 RNA copies. Reportedly, one cell's Jurkat TCR RNA was detected within 1,100,000 naive CD8 cells.

The CDR3 spans 16 residues. CDR1 is MDHEN, CDR2 SYDVKM, per germline. Deletions cut 5 bases from V and 4 bases from J, with 21 bases between. Details on this clonotype: The antigen is unknown.

For bulk TCR libraries, previously described methods and listed TCR primers were used. TCRdb recomputed calls from the PCR reads with MiXCR, one row per CDR3 protein. The sample lists hundreds of thousands of distinct CDR3 sequences; 25% were seen once. Naive CD8 libraries were made from about 20,000 to 1,000,000 sorted cells, and they used 10%, 30% or 50% RNA. The sequencing input was naive CD8+ T cells from blood, with Jurkat cell RNA spiked in. Subset described: FACS-sorted CD8+CD4-CCR7+CD45RA+ naive T cells. V gene TRBV28 combines with J gene TRBJ2-7, with a weak D call TRBD2 (6 bases). This TCR came from a human donor in good health. Some libraries in this study had Jurkat cell RNA spiked in. The CDR3 region is CASSIRQGHGGYEQYF. As DNA, the CDR3 is TGTGCCAGCAGTATAAGGCAGGGCCATGGAGGGTACGAGCAGTACTTC.